This T cell receptor beta chain comes out of a study of cytomegalovirus exposure and HLA in healthy donors. Trimming took 4 bases from V and 9 from J, leaving 17 bases between them. Germline values: CDR1 SGHRS, CDR2 YFSETQ. The CDR3 loop spans 14 amino acids. PCR used 60 Vbeta primers and 13 Jbeta primers. Data came from immunoSEQ multiplex PCR; TCRdb stores just in-frame clones and leaves some out. The sample carries a few hundred thousand clones, 82% recorded once. The V and J genes are TRBV5-1 and TRBJ2-1; no firm D call. Source material: PBMCs. The TCR comes from a woman between 40 and 55 years old in good health and CMV-seronegative. The CDR3 DNA reads as TGCGCCAGCAGCCCCGGAGCAGTTGGCGGTGAGCAGTTCTTC. This sequence encodes CASSPGAVGGEQFF.